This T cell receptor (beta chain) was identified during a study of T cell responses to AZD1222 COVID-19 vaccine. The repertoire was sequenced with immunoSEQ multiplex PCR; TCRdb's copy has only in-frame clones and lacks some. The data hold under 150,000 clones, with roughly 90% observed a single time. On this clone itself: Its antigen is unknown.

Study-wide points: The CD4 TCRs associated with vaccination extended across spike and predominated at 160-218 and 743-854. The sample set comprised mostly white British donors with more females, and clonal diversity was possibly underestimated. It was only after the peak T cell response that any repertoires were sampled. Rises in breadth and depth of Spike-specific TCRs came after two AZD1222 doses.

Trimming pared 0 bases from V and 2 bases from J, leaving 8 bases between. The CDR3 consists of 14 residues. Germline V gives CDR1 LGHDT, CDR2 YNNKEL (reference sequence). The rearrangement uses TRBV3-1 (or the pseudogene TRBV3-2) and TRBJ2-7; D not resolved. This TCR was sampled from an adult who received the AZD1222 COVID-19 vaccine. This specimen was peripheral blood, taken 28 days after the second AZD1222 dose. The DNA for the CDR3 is TGTGCCAGCAGCCAAGATTTTTCAGCCTACGAGCAGTACTTC. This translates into CASSQDFSAYEQYF.